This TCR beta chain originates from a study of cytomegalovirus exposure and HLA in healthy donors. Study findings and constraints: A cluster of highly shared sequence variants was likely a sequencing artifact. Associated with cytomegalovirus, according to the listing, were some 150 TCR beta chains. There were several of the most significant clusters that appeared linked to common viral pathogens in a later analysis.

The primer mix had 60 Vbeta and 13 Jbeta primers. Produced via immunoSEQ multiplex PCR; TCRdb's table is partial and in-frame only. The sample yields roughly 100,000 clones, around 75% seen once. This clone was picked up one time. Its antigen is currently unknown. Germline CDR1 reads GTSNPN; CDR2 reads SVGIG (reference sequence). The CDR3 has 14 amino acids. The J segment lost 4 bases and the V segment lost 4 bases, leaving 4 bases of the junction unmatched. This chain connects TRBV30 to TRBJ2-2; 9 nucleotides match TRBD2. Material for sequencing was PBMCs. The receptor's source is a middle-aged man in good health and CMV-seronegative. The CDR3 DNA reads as TGTGCCTGGAACTTAGCGGGAGCCACCGGGGAGCTGTTTTTT. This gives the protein CAWNLAGATGELFF.